This entry concerns a single TCR beta chain. This clonotype was detected a few times. Its recognized antigen is unknown. There are no base qualities to consult, and no much larger clone falls within one base. The CDR3 holds 16 amino acids from the cysteine to the phenylalanine. Solely the CDR3 DNA is kept, with 48 bases framed from the first base. The trim is 1 base for V and 3 bases for J, with a gap of 16 bases between the germline ends. As encoded in the germline V gene, CDR1 is MGHDK while CDR2 is SYGVNS. This specimen comes from a study of liver allograft versus peripheral blood T cells (dated by TCRdb to 2018 to 2021). Background for the entire study: T cell receptor repertoires present within transplanted livers were compared with repertoires in the peripheral blood of liver transplant recipients. General conclusions and limits of the study: According to the report, the T cell receptor repertoires detected in peripheral blood were different from the repertoires found inside liver allografts.

Sequencing took place on an Illumina MiSeq. TCRdb trimmed public reads at Q25 via fastp, called clones via MiXCR and kept in-frame beta chains. Entries are consolidated by CDR3 protein sequence, retaining the most common genes and DNA. For this sample there are 5,500 to 7,000 distinct CDR3 sequences; more than 15% appear just once. Clones ranked in the top ten supply approximately 49% of the sample. The origin of this receptor is a human patient who had a liver transplant. Once a transplant has taken place, some T cells may be donor derived. The V gene is TRBV25-1 and the J gene is TRBJ2-7; confidence is insufficient to name the D gene. The DNA sequence follows: TGTGCCAGCAGTGAATCGCGGACGGTGGATATCTACGAGCAGTACTTC. The resulting protein is CASSESRTVDIYEQYF.